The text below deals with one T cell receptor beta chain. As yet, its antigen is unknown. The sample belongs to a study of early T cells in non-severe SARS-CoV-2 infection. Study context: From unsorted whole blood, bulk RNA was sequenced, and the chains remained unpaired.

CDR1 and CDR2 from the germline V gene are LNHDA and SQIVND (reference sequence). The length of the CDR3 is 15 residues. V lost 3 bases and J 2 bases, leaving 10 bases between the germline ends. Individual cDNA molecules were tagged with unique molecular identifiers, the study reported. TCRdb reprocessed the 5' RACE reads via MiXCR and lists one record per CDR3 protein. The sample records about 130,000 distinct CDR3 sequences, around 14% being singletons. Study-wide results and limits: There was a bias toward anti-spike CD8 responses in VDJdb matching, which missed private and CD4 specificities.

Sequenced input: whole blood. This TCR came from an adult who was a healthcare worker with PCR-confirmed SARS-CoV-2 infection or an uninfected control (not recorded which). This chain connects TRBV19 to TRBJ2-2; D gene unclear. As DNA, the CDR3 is TGTGCCAGTAGTATCAGGACGGTTAACACCGGGGAGCTGTTTTTT. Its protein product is CASSIRTVNTGELFF.